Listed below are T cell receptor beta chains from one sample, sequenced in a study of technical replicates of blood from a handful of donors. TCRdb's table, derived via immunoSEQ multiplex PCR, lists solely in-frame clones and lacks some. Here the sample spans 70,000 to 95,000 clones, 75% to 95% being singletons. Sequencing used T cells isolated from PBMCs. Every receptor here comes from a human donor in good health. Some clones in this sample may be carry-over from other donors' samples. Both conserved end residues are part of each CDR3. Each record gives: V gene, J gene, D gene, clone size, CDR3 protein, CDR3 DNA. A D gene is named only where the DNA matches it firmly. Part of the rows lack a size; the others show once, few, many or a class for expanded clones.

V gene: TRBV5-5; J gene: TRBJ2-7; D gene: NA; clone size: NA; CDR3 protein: CASSLRQATYEQYF; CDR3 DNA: TGTGCCAGCAGCTTGAGGCAGGCAACCTACGAGCAGTACTTC
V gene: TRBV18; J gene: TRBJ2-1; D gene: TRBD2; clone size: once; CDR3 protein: CASSGLAARPEQFF; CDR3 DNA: TGTGCCAGCTCCGGACTAGCGGCGAGGCCTGAGCAGTTCTTC
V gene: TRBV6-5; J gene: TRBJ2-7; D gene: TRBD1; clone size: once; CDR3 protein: CASSRDREYEQYF; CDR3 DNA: TGTGCCAGCAGTCGGGACAGAGAATACGAGCAGTACTTC
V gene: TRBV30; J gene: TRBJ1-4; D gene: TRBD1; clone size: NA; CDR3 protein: CALGQGNEKLFF; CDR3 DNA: TGTGCCCTTGGACAGGGTAATGAAAAACTGTTTTTT
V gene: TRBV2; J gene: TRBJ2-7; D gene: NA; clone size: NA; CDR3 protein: CASSEEAGKNF; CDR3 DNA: TGTGCCAGCAGTGAAGAGGCAGGGAAGAACTTC
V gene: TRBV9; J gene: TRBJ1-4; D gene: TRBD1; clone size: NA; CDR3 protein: CASSTPLTGEEDEKLFF; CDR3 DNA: TGTGCCAGCAGCACGCCGTTGACAGGGGAAGAGGATGAAAAACTGTTTTTT
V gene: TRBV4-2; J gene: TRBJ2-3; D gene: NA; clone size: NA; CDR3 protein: CASRETETTDTQYF; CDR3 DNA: TGTGCCAGCAGAGAAACAGAAACCACAGATACGCAGTATTTT
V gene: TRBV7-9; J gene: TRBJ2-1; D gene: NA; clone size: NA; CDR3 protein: CASSLERVEQFF; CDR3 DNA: TGTGCCAGCAGCTTGGAGCGGGTTGAGCAGTTCTTC
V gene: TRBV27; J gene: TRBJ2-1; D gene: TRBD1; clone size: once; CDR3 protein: CASSLQNRDREDNEQFF; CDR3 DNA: TGTGCCAGCAGCTTGCAAAACCGGGACAGGGAGGACAATGAGCAGTTCTTC
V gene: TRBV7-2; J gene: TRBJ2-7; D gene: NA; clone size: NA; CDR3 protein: CASSLALSGFVYEQYF; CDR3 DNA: TGTGCCAGCAGCTTAGCGCTCAGCGGGTTCGTCTACGAGCAGTACTTC
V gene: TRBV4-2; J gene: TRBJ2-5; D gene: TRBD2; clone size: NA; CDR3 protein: CASSPRQREIVETQYF; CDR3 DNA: TGTGCCAGCAGCCCTCGTCAGCGGGAGATAGTGGAGACCCAGTACTTC
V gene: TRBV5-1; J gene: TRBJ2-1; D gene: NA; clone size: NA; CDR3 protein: CASSDSVSSYNEQFF; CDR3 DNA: TGCGCCAGCAGCGACAGCGTTAGCTCCTACAATGAGCAGTTCTTC
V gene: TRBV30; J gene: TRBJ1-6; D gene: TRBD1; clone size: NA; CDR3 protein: CAWSAGQAISPLHF; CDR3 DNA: TGTGCCTGGTCCGCGGGACAGGCAATTTCACCCCTCCACTTT
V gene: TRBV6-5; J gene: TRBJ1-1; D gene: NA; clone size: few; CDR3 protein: CASSYSPGVNTEAFF; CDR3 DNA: TGTGCCAGCAGTTACTCTCCGGGGGTGAACACTGAAGCTTTCTTT
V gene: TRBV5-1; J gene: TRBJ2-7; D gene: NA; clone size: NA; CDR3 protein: CARTLALLQYF; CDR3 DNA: TGCGCCAGGACACTAGCTCTCTTGCAGTACTTC
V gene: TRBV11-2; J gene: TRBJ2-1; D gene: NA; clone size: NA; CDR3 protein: CASSRLSGSQLEQFF; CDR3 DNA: TGTGCCAGCAGCCGACTAAGCGGCTCTCAACTTGAGCAGTTCTTC
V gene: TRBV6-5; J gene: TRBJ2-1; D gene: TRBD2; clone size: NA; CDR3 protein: CATSGSADYNEQFF; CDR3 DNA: TGTGCCACTAGCGGGAGTGCGGACTACAATGAGCAGTTCTTC